The 9 T cell receptor beta chains presented below share a single source sample, sequenced in a study of regulatory T cells in long-lasting Graves disease. Through Arm-PCR of CDR3 regions and iRepertoire HTBI primers, TCR beta libraries were built. A single record per CDR3 protein comes from TCRdb applying MiXCR to the multiplex PCR reads. The repertoire holds fewer than 650,000 distinct CDR3 sequences, with approximately 15% as singletons. Documented time point: newly diagnosed GD, antithyroid drugs for less than 3 months. PBMC RNA served as the TCR library source. The same specimen was also included in a second study, on T cells in Graves' hyperthyroidism and ophthalmopathy.

Sample: peripheral blood mononuclear cells (PBMCs), taken at new diagnosis, from a patient treated with antithyroid drugs. Receptors originate from a woman younger than 45 with Graves disease.

For this clonotype: This may come from a read error, since a much larger clone is one base off. This sequence joins TRBV11-1 and TRBJ1-1; D unresolved. CDR3 length: 14 amino acids. In germline, CDR1 is SGHAT, CDR2 FQDESV (reference sequence). V was shortened by 3 bases and J by 1 base, with 9 bases between the two germline ends. CDR3 nucleotide sequence: TGTGCCAGCAGCTTTAGCACAGCGAACACTGAAGCTTTCTTT. This sequence encodes CASSFSTANTEAFF.

Of note for this clonotype: This sequence may be a read error, since a much larger clone differs from it by one base. This chain links TRBV7-3 with TRBJ2-1; 9 bases line up with TRBD2. Germline values: CDR1 SGHTA, CDR2 FQGTGA. The CDR3 covers 16 residues. The CDR3, as DNA: TGCGCCAGCAGCCAAGTAGGGACTAGCCGTTACAATGGGCAGTTCTTC. As protein: CASSQVGTSRYNGQFF.

In this sample, this clonotype turned up a few times. This chain links TRBV27 with TRBJ1-2; 7 positions match TRBD1. The CDR3 has 13 residues. Germline lookup yields CDR1 MNHEY and CDR2 SMNVEV (reference sequence). J lost 10 bases, V lost 2 bases, and 7 bases had no gene match. CDR3 protein: CASSLPGQVDYTF. The CDR3 DNA is TGTGCCAGCAGTTTACCCGGACAGGTGGACTACACCTTC.

This clonotype was counted a few times. The chain links TRBV20-1 to TRBJ2-3, with D tentatively TRBD2 (6 bases). Germline assignment: CDR1 DFQATT and CDR2 SNEGSKA (reference sequence). The CDR3 length is 12 residues. V lost 6 bases and J lost 6, with 13 bases in between. CDR3 sequence: CSAPPGRDTQYF. The CDR3 DNA reads as TGCAGTGCCCCCCCGGGGAGGGATACGCAGTATTTT.

This clonotype was observed once. A far bigger clonotype differs at one base, so this is likely a read error. The chain carries TRBV6-6 and TRBJ2-1; D perhaps matches TRBD2 (6 bases). Germline V gene lookup returns CDR1 MNHNY and CDR2 SVGAGI (reference sequence). This CDR3 has 16 residues. Trimming left V 1 base short and J 3 bases short, with 13 bases between. CDR3 nucleotides: TGTGCCAGCAGTTACTTAGCTAGCGATAGCTACAATGAGCAGTTCTTC. This codes for CASSYLASDSYNEQFF.

About this clonotype itself: A read error is possible here, since a much larger clone lies one base away. V and J are TRBV6-2 or TRBV6-3 and TRBJ2-1; no firm D call. This CDR3 has 15 amino acids. Germline assignment: CDR1 MNHEY and CDR2 SVGEGT. CDR3 amino acids: CTSSDPYGPYNEQFF. In DNA form, the CDR3 reads TGTACCAGCAGTGACCCCTATGGACCTTACAATGAGCAGTTCTTC.

This chain connects TRBV7-9 to TRBJ1-3, with a tentative D call TRBD1 (5 bases). CDR3 size: 15 residues. Between the trimmed V and J ends, which lost 5 bases and 0 bases, there was a span of 11 bases. The germline CDR1 and CDR2 sequences are SEHNR and FQNEAQ (reference sequence). This CDR3 is CASSGQGGSGNTIYF. The CDR3 nucleotides are TGTGCCAGCAGCGGGCAGGGTGGCTCTGGAAACACCATATATTTT.

This clonotype was seen a few times. J is TRBJ2-7 and V is TRBV5-1; 7 bases match TRBD2. Germline-derived CDR1 and CDR2 are SGHRS and YFSETQ. The CDR3 contains 16 residues. Losses at the gene ends were 0 bases for V and 4 bases for J; bases not matched to a gene: 10. The CDR3 nucleotides read TGCGCCAGCAGCTTGGCCCGAGGGACTATATCATACGAGCAGTACTTC. Translating gives CASSLARGTISYEQYF.

This clonotype was found a few times. This sequence joins TRBV20-1 and TRBJ2-7; 7 bases map to TRBD1. CDR3 size: 13 residues. Germline V lookup: CDR1 DFQATT, CDR2 SNEGSKA (reference sequence). The J segment lost 5 bases and the V segment lost 5 bases, leaving 9 bases of the junction unmatched. The CDR3 DNA sequence: TGCAGTGCTCCGGAGACAGGGTTGCACGAGCAGTACTTC. It is translated as CSAPETGLHEQYF.